This T cell receptor (beta chain) was sequenced for a study of blood T cell repertoires in COVID-19. About the study: T cells, B-cell-depleted T cells, or PBMCs supplied cDNA or gDNA.

The germline gives CDR1 SGHRS, CDR2 YFSETQ. V lost 7 bases to trimming and J lost 3 bases; unmatched junction nucleotides: 9. The CDR3 is 15 residues long. The study recruited people aged about 18 to 90 years across 20 to 30 US areas. Recovered status in Cohort 3 required two negative PCRs, clearance, or symptom resolution. In the original workflow: Amplifying reference gene primers gave estimates of nucleated cell counts. Libraries were prepared by immunoSEQ multiplex PCR; TCRdb keeps only in-frame clonotypes and omits some of them. The V and J calls and the clone size are those of that table, but D and trimming were determined from the DNA. The repertoire has 330,000 or so clones, around 90% of them found once; the top ten carry less than 5.5%.

The receptor was isolated from a man aged 25-45 years who had recovered from COVID-19. Sequencing used PBMCs or T cells enriched from blood (not recorded which). V is TRBV5-1 and J is TRBJ1-2; 10 nucleotides line up with TRBD1. CDR3: CASSNYGTGDYGYTF. The CDR3 region has the DNA TGCGCCAGCTCAAACTACGGGACAGGGGACTATGGCTACACCTTC.